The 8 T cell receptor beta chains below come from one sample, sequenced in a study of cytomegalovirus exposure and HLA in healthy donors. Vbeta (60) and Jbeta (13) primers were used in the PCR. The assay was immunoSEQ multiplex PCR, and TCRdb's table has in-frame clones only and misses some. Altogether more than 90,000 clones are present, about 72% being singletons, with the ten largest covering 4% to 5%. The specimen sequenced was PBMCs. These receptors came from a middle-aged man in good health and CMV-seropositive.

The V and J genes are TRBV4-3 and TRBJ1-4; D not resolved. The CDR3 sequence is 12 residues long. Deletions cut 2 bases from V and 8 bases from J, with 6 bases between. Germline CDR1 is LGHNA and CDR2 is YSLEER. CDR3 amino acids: CASSQNSEKLFF. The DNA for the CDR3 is TGCGCCAGCAGCCAAAACAGCGAAAAACTGTTTTTT.

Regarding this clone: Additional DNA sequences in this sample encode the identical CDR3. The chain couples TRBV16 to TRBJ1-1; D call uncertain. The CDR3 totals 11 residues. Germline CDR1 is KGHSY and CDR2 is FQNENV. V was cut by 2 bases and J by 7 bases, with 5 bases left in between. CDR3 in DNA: TGTGCCAGCAGCCAACGCGGTGAAGCTTTCTTT. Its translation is CASSQRGEAFF.

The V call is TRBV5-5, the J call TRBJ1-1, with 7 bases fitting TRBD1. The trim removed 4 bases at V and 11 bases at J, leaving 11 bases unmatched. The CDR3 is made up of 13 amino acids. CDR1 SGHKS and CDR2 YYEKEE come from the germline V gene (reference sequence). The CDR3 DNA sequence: TGTGCCAGCAGCCCCCGGACAGGATCTTTGGCTTTCTTT. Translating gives CASSPRTGSLAFF.

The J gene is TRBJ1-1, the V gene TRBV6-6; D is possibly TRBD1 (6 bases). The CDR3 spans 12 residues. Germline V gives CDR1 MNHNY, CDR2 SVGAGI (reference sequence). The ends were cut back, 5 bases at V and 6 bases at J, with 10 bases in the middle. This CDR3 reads CASSRTGSEAFF. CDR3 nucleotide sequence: TGTGCCAGCAGTCGAACAGGGTCTGAAGCTTTCTTT.

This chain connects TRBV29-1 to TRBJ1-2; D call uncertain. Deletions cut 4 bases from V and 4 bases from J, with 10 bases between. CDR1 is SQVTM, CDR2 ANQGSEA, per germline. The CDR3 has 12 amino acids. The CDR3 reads CSVAQAPYGYTF. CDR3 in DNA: TGCAGCGTTGCGCAGGCACCCTATGGCTACACCTTC.

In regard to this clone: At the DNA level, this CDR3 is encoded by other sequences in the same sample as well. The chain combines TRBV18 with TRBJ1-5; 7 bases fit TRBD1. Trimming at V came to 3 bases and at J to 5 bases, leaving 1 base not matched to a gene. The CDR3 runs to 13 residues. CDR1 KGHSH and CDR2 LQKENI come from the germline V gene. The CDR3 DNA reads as TGTGCCAGCTCACCCGACAGGGATCAGCCCCAGCATTTT. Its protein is CASSPDRDQPQHF.

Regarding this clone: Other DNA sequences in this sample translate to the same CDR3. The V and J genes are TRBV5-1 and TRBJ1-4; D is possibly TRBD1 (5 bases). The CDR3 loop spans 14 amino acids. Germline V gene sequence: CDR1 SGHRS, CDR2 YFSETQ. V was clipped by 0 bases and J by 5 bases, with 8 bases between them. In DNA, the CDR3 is TGCGCCAGCAGCTTGGGAAGGGGAAATGAAAAACTGTTTTTT. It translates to CASSLGRGNEKLFF.

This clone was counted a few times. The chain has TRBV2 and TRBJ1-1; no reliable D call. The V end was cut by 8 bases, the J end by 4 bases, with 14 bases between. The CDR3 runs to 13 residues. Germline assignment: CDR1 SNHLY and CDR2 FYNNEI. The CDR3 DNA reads TGTGCCAGCGGCTTGGCATTAATCACTGAAGCTTTCTTT. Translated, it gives CASGLALITEAFF.